The entry below describes one T cell receptor beta chain. Its antigen remains unidentified. Per-nucleotide qualities are absent, and no much larger clonotype sits a single base away. This entry belongs to a study of T cells after yellow fever vaccination (dated by TCRdb to the late 2010s). Study-level background: Libraries from fractions with low cell numbers were prepared with the SMART-Seq v4 Ultra Low Input RNA kit. Bulk TCR alpha and beta repertoires were sequenced longitudinally to track T-cell clones before and after primary and booster YFV17D yellow fever vaccination. Two healthy male donors, one aged 18 to 29 and one aged 30 to 40 years, made up the cohort. Blood was drawn at multiple timepoints before and after primary and secondary immunization, with bulk PBMC replicates and cell subsets isolated.

The CDR3 starts with the cysteine, ends with the phenylalanine, and has 15 residues. Kept here is only the CDR3 DNA, which spans 45 bases and is read in frame from base 1. CDR1 MNHNS and CDR2 SASEGT were looked up in the germline V gene. V was cut back by 6 bases and J by 1 base, leaving a gap of 16 bases between them. Synthesis of TCR cDNA relied on 5'RACE template switching, a step that introduced a universal primer site along with unique molecular identifiers. Priming of cDNA synthesis was performed from both the TCR alpha and TCR beta constant segments. Libraries were amplified in two PCR steps, with sample barcodes and sequencing adapters added in the second step. Libraries were sequenced on Illumina HiSeq 2500 (2x100 bp) or NovaSeq (2x150 bp). Regarding the original processing steps: MIGEC was used to demultiplex reads and collapse the reads into UMI consensus sequences, and MiXCR was used for V(D)J alignment. Clonotypes responding to the vaccine were identified with edgeR on replicate PBMC samples, with the criteria of FDR below 0.01 and a log2 fold change above 5 up to day 15. Each bulk clonotype was labeled CD4 or CD8 based on which sequenced repertoire, CD4 or CD8, contained the clonotype at higher abundance. TCRdb handled the public reads itself, with Q25 trimming in fastp and clone calling in MiXCR, and kept productive beta chains. Each entry merges the rows of one CDR3 protein and shows their most common DNA and genes. For this entry, the V and J calls and clone size follow TCRdb and not the study's own pipeline. The sample table holds under 600,000 distinct CDR3 sequences, of which about a fifth were seen once. The ten largest make up roughly a sixth of the sample.

The treatment or condition label here, explained by the study, means: live attenuated yellow fever vaccine strain. At every blood-draw timepoint, two biological replicates of bulk PBMCs were collected. PBMCs were isolated from peripheral blood using a standard Ficoll-Paque protocol. TriZol was used to extract RNA from bulk PBMCs, CD4 and CD8 fractions, and dextramer-positive and dextramer-negative fractions. The paper as a whole reports these results and caveats: The secondary T-cell response was weaker than the primary response but faster, peaking on day 5 instead of day 15. Because abundant contaminating clonotypes from the bulk population could be contained in FACS-sorted repertoires, computational filtering was required. A small share of clonotypes occurred in both CD4 and CD8 compartments, likely arising from convergent recombination. After the booster, most of the clones that had expanded following primary vaccination were detected again (almost 98% of CD4 and around nine tenths of CD8), which suggests that memory was broadly maintained. Because the study included only two donors, the extent to which the findings can be generalized is limited.

The sequence was obtained from a man younger than 30 who received the YFV17D yellow fever vaccine. This specimen was PBMCs, taken roughly 23 days after the first yellow fever vaccination. The rearrangement joined TRBV6-1 to TRBJ2-7, with the identity of the D gene unclear. This receptor has the CDR3 CASSQAGAGSYEQYF. The nucleotides are TGTGCCAGCAGCCAAGCCGGAGCAGGATCCTACGAGCAGTACTTC.